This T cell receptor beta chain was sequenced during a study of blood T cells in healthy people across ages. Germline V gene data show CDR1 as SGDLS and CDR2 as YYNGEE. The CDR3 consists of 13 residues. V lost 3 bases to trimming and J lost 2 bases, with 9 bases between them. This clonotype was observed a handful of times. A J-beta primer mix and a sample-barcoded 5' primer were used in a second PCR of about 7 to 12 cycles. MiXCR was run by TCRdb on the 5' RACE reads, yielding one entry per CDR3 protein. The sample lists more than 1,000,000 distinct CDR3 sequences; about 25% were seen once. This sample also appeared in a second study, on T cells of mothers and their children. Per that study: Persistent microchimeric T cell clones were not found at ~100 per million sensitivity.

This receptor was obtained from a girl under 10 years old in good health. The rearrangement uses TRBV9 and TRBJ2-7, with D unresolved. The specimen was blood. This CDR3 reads CASSDTYTYEQYF. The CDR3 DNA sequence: TGTGCCAGCAGCGATACCTATACCTACGAGCAGTACTTC.